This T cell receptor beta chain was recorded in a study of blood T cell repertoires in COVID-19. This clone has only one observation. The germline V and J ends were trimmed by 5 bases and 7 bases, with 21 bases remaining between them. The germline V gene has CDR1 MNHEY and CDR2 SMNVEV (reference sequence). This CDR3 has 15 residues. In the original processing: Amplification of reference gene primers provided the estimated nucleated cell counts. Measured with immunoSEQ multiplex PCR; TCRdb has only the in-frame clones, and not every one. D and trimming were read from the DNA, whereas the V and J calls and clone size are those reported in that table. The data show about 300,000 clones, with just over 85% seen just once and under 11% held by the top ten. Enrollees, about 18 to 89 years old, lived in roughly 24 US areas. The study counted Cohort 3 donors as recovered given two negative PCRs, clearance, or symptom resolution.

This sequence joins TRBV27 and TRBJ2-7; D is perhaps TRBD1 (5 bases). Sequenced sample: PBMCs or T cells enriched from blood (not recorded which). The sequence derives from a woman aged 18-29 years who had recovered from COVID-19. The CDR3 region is CASSRKGRDTYEQYF. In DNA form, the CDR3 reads TGTGCCAGCAGTAGGAAAGGCAGGGATACTTATGAGCAGTACTTC.